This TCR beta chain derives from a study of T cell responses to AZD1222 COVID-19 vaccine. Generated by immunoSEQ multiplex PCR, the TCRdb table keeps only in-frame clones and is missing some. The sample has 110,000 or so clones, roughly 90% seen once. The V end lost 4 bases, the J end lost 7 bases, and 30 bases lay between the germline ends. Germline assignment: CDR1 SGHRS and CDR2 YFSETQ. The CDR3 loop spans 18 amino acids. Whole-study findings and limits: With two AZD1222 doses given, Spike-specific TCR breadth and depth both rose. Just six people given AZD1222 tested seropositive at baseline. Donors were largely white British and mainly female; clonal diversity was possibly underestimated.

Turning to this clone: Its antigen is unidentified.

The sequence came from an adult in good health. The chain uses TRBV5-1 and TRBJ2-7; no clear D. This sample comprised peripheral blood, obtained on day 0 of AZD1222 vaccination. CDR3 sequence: CASSPKFMRAGSYREQYF. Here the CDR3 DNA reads TGCGCCAGCAGCCCAAAATTTATGCGAGCCGGTAGTTATAGGGAGCAGTACTTC.